This T cell receptor beta chain derives from a study of OX40 agonist ivuxolimab in advanced cancers. Study in general: The patients got ivuxolimab, which is an agonistic anti-OX40 (CD134) antibody.

Trimming removed 0 bases at V and 4 bases at J, with 6 bases between. The CDR3 has 13 residues. Germline CDR1 is SGHAT and CDR2 is FQNNGV. The study's findings and limits: Near-lowest levels of clonal expansion characterized partial responders at 0.1-3.0 mg/kg. Among some nonresponders, normalized T-cell clonal expansion was also low.

To note about this clone: Its specificity is not known. Additional DNA sequences in this sample encode the identical CDR3.

The assay was immunoSEQ multiplex PCR, and TCRdb's table has in-frame clones only and misses some. The sample includes tens of thousands of clones, approximately 86% of them seen just once. The sequence derives from an adult with an advanced solid tumor such as melanoma, head and neck, liver or kidney cancer. V is TRBV11-2 and J is TRBJ1-1; D unclear. Sequences were derived from CD4+ or CD8+ T cells sorted from blood, sampled in a trial of the OX40 agonist ivuxolimab. In nucleotides, the CDR3 is TGTGCCAGCAGCTTAGATCGGGGCACTGAAGCTTTCTTT. This encodes CASSLDRGTEAFF.